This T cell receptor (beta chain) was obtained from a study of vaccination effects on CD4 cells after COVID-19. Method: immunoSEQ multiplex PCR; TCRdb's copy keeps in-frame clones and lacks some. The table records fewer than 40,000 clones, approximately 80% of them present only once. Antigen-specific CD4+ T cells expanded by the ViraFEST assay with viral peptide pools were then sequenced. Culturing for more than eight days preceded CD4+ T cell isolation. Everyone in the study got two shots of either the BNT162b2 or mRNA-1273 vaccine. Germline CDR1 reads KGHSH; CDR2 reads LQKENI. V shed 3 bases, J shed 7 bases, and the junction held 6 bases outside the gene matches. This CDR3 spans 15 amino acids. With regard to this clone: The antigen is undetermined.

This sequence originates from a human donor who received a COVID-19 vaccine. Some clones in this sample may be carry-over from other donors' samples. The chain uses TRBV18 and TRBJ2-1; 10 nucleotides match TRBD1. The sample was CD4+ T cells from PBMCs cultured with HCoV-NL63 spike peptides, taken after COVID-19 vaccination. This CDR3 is CASSPDRGLVNEQFF. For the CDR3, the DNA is TGTGCCAGCTCACCTGACAGGGGGCTGGTGAATGAGCAGTTCTTC.